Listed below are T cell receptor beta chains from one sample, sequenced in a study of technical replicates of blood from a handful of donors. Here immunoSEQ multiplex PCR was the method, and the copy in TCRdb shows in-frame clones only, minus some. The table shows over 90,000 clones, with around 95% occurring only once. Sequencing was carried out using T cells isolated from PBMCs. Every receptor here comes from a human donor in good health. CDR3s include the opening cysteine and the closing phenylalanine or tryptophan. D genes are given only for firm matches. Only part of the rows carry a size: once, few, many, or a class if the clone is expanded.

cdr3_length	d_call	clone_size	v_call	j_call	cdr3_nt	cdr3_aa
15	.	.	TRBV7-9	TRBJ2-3	TGTGCCAGCAGCTTAGCGCGCGGGGGCACAGATACGCAGTATTTT	CASSLARGGTDTQYF
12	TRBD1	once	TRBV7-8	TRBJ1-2	TGTGCCAGCAGCGGAACAGGGGTGGGCTACACCTTC	CASSGTGVGYTF
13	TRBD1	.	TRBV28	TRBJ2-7	TGTGCCAGCAGTCCCACAGGGGCCTACGAGCAGTACTTC	CASSPTGAYEQYF
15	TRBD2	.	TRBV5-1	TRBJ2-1	TGCGCCAGCAGCGCCCTAGCGGGCTCCTACAATGAGCAGTTCTTC	CASSALAGSYNEQFF
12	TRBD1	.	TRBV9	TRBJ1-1	TGTGCCAGCAGCGCAGGGGGCACTGAAGCTTTCTTT	CASSAGGTEAFF
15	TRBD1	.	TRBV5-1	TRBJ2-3	TGCGCCAGCAGCTTGGGACAGGGAATCGCAGATACGCAGTATTTT	CASSLGQGIADTQYF
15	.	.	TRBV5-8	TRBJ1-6	TGTGCCAGCAGCTTGGCTGTGGCAGGGAATTCACCCCTCCACTTT	CASSLAVAGNSPLHF
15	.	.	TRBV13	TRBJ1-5	TGTGCCAGCAGCTTCTACAGGGACAGCAATCAGCCCCAGCATTTT	CASSFYRDSNQPQHF
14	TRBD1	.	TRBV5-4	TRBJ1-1	TGTGCCAGCAGCTTGGGGGGAGGGACAGGGTCAGCTTTCTTT	CASSLGGGTGSAFF
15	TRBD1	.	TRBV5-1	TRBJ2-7	TGCGCCAGCAGCTTCAGGGACAGGGGGTCAACCGAGCAGTACTTC	CASSFRDRGSTEQYF
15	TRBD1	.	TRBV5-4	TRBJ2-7	TGTGCCAGCAGCTTCGGACAGGTGGGAGTCGTGGAGCAGTACTTC	CASSFGQVGVVEQYF
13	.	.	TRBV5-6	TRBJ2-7	TGTGCCAGCAGTTCGACTGGATCCTACGAGCAGTACTTC	CASSSTGSYEQYF
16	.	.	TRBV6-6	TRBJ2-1	TGTGCCAGCAGTGCCCAACAGGGCCCCTCCTACAATGAGCAGTTCTTC	CASSAQQGPSYNEQFF
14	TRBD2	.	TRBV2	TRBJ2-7	TGTGCCAGCAGTCTCCCAGCGGGAGTCAGCGAGCAGTACTTC	CASSLPAGVSEQYF
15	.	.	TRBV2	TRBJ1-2	TGTGCCAGCAGTGAATATGAAGGCAGGGTAAGAGGCTACACCTTC	CASSEYEGRVRGYTF
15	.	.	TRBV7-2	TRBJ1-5	TGTGCCAGCAGCTTGGGGGCAGCTACCAATCAGCCCCAGCATTTT	CASSLGAATNQPQHF
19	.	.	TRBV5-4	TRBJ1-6	TGTGCCAGCAGCTTGGGGGCAGGGCCGCCGAGCTCCTATAATTCACCCCTCCACTTT	CASSLGAGPPSSYNSPLHF
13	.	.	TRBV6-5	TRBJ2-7	TGTGCCAGCACCTCACCCACAGGGTACGAGCAGTACTTC	CASTSPTGYEQYF
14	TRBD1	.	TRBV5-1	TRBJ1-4	TGCGCCAGCAGCTCGGACAGGGGCCCTGGAAAACTGTTTTTT	CASSSDRGPGKLFF
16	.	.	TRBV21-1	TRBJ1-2	TGTGCCAGCAGCAAAAATGACGGGACAGGGGTTAATAGCTACACCTTC	CASSKNDGTGVNSYTF
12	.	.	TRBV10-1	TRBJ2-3	TGCGCCAGCAGTGCGAGCACAGATACGCAGTATTTT	CASSASTDTQYF
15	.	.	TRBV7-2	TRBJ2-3	TGTGCCAGCAGCTTACGAAGAGGTCCGGCAGATACGCAGTATTTT	CASSLRRGPADTQYF
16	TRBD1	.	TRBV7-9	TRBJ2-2	TGTGCCAGCAGCTTCCGGGACAGGGGGCCCACCGGGGAGCTGTTTTTT	CASSFRDRGPTGELFF
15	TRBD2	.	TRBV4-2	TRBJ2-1	TGTGCCAGCAGCCAAGAGCGGGGGGGGTACAATGAGCAGTTCTTC	CASSQERGGYNEQFF
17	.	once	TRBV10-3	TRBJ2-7	TGTGCCATCAGTGACCTGAATAAGGGGGAAACGGGATACGAGCAGTACTTC	CAISDLNKGETGYEQYF
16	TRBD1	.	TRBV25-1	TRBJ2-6	TGTGCCAGCACCCGACAGGGGGAGCCAGGGGCCAACGTCCTGACTTTC	CASTRQGEPGANVLTF
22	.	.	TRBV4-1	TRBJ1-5	TGCGCCAGCAGCCAAGATAAAGGTTCTTGGCAGGGCGGGAAGGGATTCAATCAGCCCCAGCATTTT	CASSQDKGSWQGGKGFNQPQHF
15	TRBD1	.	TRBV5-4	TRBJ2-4	TGTGCCAGCAGCTTGGGGGACAGGGATGGGAACATTCAGTACTTC	CASSLGDRDGNIQYF
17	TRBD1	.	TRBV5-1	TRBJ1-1	TGCGCCAGCAGCCTCCTCATTCCCGACAGGGCTAACACTGAAGCTTTCTTT	CASSLLIPDRANTEAFF
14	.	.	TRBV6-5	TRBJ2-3	TGTGCCAGCAGACGGGGGGCCGGGACAGATACGCAGTATTTT	CASRRGAGTDTQYF
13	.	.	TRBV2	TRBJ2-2	TGTGCCAGCAGCAGGGATTGGACCGGGGAGCTGTTTTTT	CASSRDWTGELFF
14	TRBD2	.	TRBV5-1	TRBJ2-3	TGCGCCAGCACTACCGGGGGGGCAGGAGATACGCAGTATTTT	CASTTGGAGDTQYF
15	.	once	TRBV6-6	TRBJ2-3	TGTGCCAGCAGCCTCGAGCCAGGGGGCACAGATACGCAGTATTTT	CASSLEPGGTDTQYF
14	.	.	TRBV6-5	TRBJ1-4	TGTGCCAGCAGTCGACAGGAAAGAAATGAAAAACTGTTTTTT	CASSRQERNEKLFF
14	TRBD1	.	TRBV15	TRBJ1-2	TGTGCCACCAGCAGGACAGGGGGCGAATGGGGCTACACCTTC	CATSRTGGEWGYTF
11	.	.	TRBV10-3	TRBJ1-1	TGTGCCATCATAGGAGGGACTGAAGCTTTCTTT	CAIIGGTEAFF
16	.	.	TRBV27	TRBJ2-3	TGTGCCAGCAGTCCCGCCCTAGCTCCTCCCACAGATACGCAGTATTTT	CASSPALAPPTDTQYF
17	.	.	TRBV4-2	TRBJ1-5	TGTGCCAGCAGCCAAGCGGCGGGGGAGGGAAGCAATCAGCCCCAGCATTTT	CASSQAAGEGSNQPQHF
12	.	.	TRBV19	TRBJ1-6	TGTGCCAGTAGTTCAGGGAATTCACCCCTCCACTTT	CASSSGNSPLHF
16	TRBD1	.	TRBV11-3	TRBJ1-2	TGTGCCAGCAGCTTAGATCCTCTGACAGGGGATGACGGCTACACCTTC	CASSLDPLTGDDGYTF
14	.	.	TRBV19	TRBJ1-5	TGTGCCAGTAGTGGGCAGGGTGGTAATCAGCCCCAGCATTTT	CASSGQGGNQPQHF
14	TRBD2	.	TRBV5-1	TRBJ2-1	TGCGCCAGTAGCGGGACTAGCACTTACAATGAGCAGTTCTTC	CASSGTSTYNEQFF
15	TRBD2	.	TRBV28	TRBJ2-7	TGTGCCAGCAATCTGCCGGGACTAGCGCCTCGCGAGCAGTACTTC	CASNLPGLAPREQYF
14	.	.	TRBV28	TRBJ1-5	TGTGCCAGCAGTTTACCTCGCCGGGGTCAGCCCCAGCATTTT	CASSLPRRGQPQHF
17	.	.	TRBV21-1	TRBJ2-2	TGTGCCAGCGCCAAGTGGGGGACTAGCGGGAGATCCGGGGAGCTGTTTTTT	CASAKWGTSGRSGELFF
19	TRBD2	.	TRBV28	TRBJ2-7	TGTGCCAGCAGTTTCCCTTCTCAACAGGGGACTAGCGCCTTCTACGAGCAGTACTTC	CASSFPSQQGTSAFYEQYF
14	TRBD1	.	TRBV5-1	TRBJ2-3	TGCGCCAGCAGCCCGGACAGGGGTACAGATACGCAGTATTTT	CASSPDRGTDTQYF
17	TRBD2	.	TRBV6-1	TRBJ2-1	TGTGCCAGCAGTGAAGCCAAGATAGCGGGGGCCTACAATGAGCAGTTCTTC	CASSEAKIAGAYNEQFF
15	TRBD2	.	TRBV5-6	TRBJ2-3	TGTGCCGGCAGTCGGACTAGCGGGATCACAGATACGCAGTATTTT	CAGSRTSGITDTQYF
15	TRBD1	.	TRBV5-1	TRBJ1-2	TGCGCCAGCAGCTCTGTCAGGGGGCAGAGCTATGGCTACACCTTC	CASSSVRGQSYGYTF